This passage covers 4 T cell receptor beta chains from one sample sequenced in a study of response to subunit inactivated influenza vaccine. TCRdb independently ran MiXCR on the RT-PCR reads; one entry per CDR3 protein. The sample has 630,000 or so distinct CDR3 sequences; approximately 14% are singletons. The sample was PBMCs from blood, taken about 13 days after vaccination. The receptors stem from a man over 45 who received an inactivated influenza vaccine.

Only a few counts were recorded for this clonotype. V is TRBV5-6 and J is TRBJ1-2; D gene ambiguous. Germline V lookup: CDR1 SGHDT, CDR2 YYEEEE. Trimming cost V 4 bases and J 4 bases, with 14 bases left between them. CDR3 length equals 14 residues. The CDR3 region is CASSVSGVLYGYTF. The CDR3 bases are TGTGCCAGCAGCGTCTCCGGGGTACTCTATGGCTACACCTTC.

This clonotype was counted between two and nine times. The chain carries TRBV20-1 and TRBJ1-1, with D hard to call. CDR1 and CDR2 from the germline V gene are DFQATT and SNEGSKA (reference sequence). The V gene lost 6 bases and the J gene lost 1 base, with 12 bases spanning the gap. The CDR3 covers 13 residues. This CDR3 is CSARRRPNTEAFF. The CDR3 coding sequence is TGCAGTGCCCGGCGTAGGCCGAACACTGAAGCTTTCTTT.

In its sample, this clonotype was seen a few times. The chain links TRBV3-1 to TRBJ1-2; D remains ambiguous. The CDR3 loop spans 12 amino acids. CDR1 and CDR2 (germline): LGHDT, YNNKEL (reference sequence). Trimming shortened V by 1 base and J by 6 bases, and 6 bases separated the two germline ends. The CDR3 loop reads CASSQVVDGYTF. The CDR3 coding sequence is TGTGCCAGCAGCCAAGTCGTGGATGGCTACACCTTC. Complete variable domain (other parts from reference TRBV3-1 and TRBJ1-2): DTAVSQTPKYLVTQMGNDKSIKCEQNLGHDTMYWYKQDSKKFLKIMFSYNNKELIINETVPNRFSPKSPDKAHLNLHINSLELGDSAVYFCASSQVVDGYTFGSGTRLTVV.

Only a few counts were recorded for this clonotype. This rearrangement joins TRBV9 to TRBJ2-3, with D unresolved. The germline V gene encodes CDR1 SGDLS and CDR2 YYNGEE. The CDR3 runs 14 residues. The ends were cut back, 4 bases at V and 3 bases at J, with 12 bases in the middle. The CDR3: CASSPVTGTDTQYF. The CDR3 nucleotides are TGTGCCAGCAGCCCCGTCACCGGAACAGATACGCAGTATTTT.